A single sample gave rise to the 21 T cell receptor beta chains below, sequenced in a study of cytomegalovirus exposure and HLA in healthy donors. The PCR was carried out with 60 Vbeta primers and 13 Jbeta primers. Generated by immunoSEQ multiplex PCR, the TCRdb table keeps only in-frame clones and is missing some. The table records around 210,000 clones, about 88% of them present only once. The source material was PBMCs. These receptor sequences come from a girl aged 2-9 years in good health and CMV-seronegative.

The count of this clone is one. V gene TRBV10-3 combines with J gene TRBJ2-1; a possible D gene is TRBD2 (5 bases). This CDR3 is 15 amino acids long. V was clipped by 7 bases and J by 0 bases, with 13 bases between them. CDR1 ENHRY and CDR2 SYGVKD come from the germline V gene. CDR3 bases: TGTGCCATCATGGAACGGAGGAGCTCCTACAATGAGCAGTTCTTC. Translation: CAIMERRSSYNEQFF.

The rearrangement links TRBV5-1 to TRBJ2-3, with 10 nucleotides matching TRBD2. The germline gives CDR1 SGHRS, CDR2 YFSETQ. V shed 2 bases and J 0 bases; nucleotides not matched to a gene: 9. The CDR3 covers 18 residues. Written as DNA, the CDR3 is TGCGCCAGCAGCTTTGGTAGCGGGGGGCCACATAGCACAGATACGCAGTATTTT. Translation: CASSFGSGGPHSTDTQYF. Full variable domain (rest looked up from reference TRBV5-1 and TRBJ2-3): KAGVTQTPRYLIKTRGQQVTLSCSPISGHRSVSWYQQTPGQGLQFLFEYFSETQRNKGNFPGRFSGRQFSNSRSEMNVSTLELGDSALYLCASSFGSGGPHSTDTQYFGPGTRLTVL.

The chain has TRBV6-5 and TRBJ2-7, with 8 bases fitting TRBD2. The CDR3 extends over 15 amino acids. With V trimmed by 4 bases and J by 0 bases, 5 bases remained unmatched. CDR1 and CDR2 from the germline V gene are MNHEY and SVGAGI. CDR3 sequence reads: CASSFTSGVSYEQYF. The CDR3 DNA follows: TGTGCCAGCAGTTTCACTAGCGGAGTCTCCTACGAGCAGTACTTC.

The chain couples TRBV5-1 to TRBJ2-3; maybe TRBD2 (7 bases). There are 14 residues in the CDR3. Germline values: CDR1 SGHRS, CDR2 YFSETQ. The V and J ends lost 3 bases and 3 bases respectively, with 11 bases between them. The CDR3 protein is CASSSSGTTDTQYF. The CDR3 coding sequence is TGCGCCAGCAGCTCAAGCGGGACAACAGATACGCAGTATTTT.

The gene calls are TRBV6-5 and TRBJ1-6, with TRBD1 as a possible D gene (5 bases). Germline values: CDR1 MNHEY, CDR2 SVGAGI. V shed 0 bases and J shed 6 bases, with 9 bases lying between them. The CDR3 is made up of 15 amino acids. CDR3 in amino acids: CASSYSGRANSPLHF. Here the CDR3 DNA reads TGTGCCAGCAGTTACTCGGGCAGGGCTAATTCACCCCTCCACTTT.

The chain carries TRBV11-3 and TRBJ2-5; D uncertain. The CDR3 contains 14 residues. Germline V gives CDR1 SGHNT, CDR2 YENEEA. Trimming shortened V by 0 bases and J by 5 bases, and 10 bases separated the two germline ends. CDR3 amino acids: CASSLDQASETQYF. CDR3 in DNA: TGTGCCAGCAGCTTAGATCAGGCCTCCGAGACCCAGTACTTC.

This clone was seen a single time. The chain combines TRBV5-5 with TRBJ2-5; 8 bases line up with TRBD1. Germline V lookup: CDR1 SGHKS, CDR2 YYEKEE (reference sequence). Unmatched junction bases numbered 3, after V lost 4 bases and J lost 1 base. CDR3 length: 14 residues. The DNA for the CDR3 is TGTGCCAGCAGCCCCGGACAGGGCCAAGAGACCCAGTACTTC. Its translation: CASSPGQGQETQYF.

This clone showed up just a few times. The chain links TRBV11-2 to TRBJ1-2; the D gene is possibly TRBD1 (5 bases). The length of the CDR3 is 15 residues. V lost 2 bases to trimming and J lost 1 base, with 11 bases between them. The germline V gene has CDR1 SGHAT and CDR2 FQNNGV. CDR3 nucleotides: TGTGCCAGCAGCTTATCCCCCGACAGTAACTATGGCTACACCTTC. Its translation is CASSLSPDSNYGYTF.

The V call is TRBV12-5, the J call TRBJ2-7, with 11 bases identical to TRBD2. The trim removed 5 bases at V and 7 bases at J, leaving 13 bases unmatched. CDR1 and CDR2 from the germline V gene are LGHNT and FRNRAP. The CDR3 runs 16 residues. CDR3 in amino acids: CASGPPTSGTLGEQYF. The CDR3 DNA sequence: TGTGCTAGTGGTCCACCGACTAGCGGGACGCTAGGAGAGCAGTACTTC.

The gene calls are TRBV19 and TRBJ1-5; weak D call: TRBD1 (5 bases). Looked up from germline, CDR1 is LNHDA and CDR2 is SQIVND (reference sequence). The CDR3 extends over 14 amino acids. V lost 9 bases and J lost 0, with 12 bases in between. Here the CDR3 reads CASLDKYSNQPQHF. The CDR3, as DNA: TGTGCCAGCTTGGACAAATATAGCAATCAGCCCCAGCATTTT.

V and J are TRBV10-3 and TRBJ2-1; TRBD2 matches at 14 bases. Germline-derived CDR1 and CDR2 are ENHRY and SYGVKD. After removal of 5 bases from V and 4 bases from J, the junction contained 10 bases not matched to a gene. The CDR3 totals 18 residues. In DNA form, the CDR3 reads TGTGCCATCAGTACGACTAGCGGGAGGGGTTCACCGTACAATGAGCAGTTCTTC. Its translation: CAISTTSGRGSPYNEQFF.

This clone was detected a few times. The chain employs TRBV2 and TRBJ2-5, with 16 nucleotides matching TRBD2. The CDR3 loop spans 18 amino acids. Per the germline V gene, CDR1 is SNHLY and CDR2 is FYNNEI. Trimming removed 4 bases from V and 0 bases from J; junction bases left unmatched: 5. The CDR3 DNA follows: TGTGCCAGCAGTGCACCGGGACTAGCGGGGGGGTACCAAGAGACCCAGTACTTC. This translates into CASSAPGLAGGYQETQYF.

This rearrangement joins TRBV6-1 to TRBJ1-2; D is perhaps TRBD1 (5 bases). This CDR3 contains 13 residues. Trimming pared 1 base from V and 8 bases from J, leaving 11 bases between. The germline CDR1 and CDR2 sequences are MNHNS and SASEGT. The CDR3 spells CASSEVKGLGYTF. In nucleotides, the CDR3 is TGTGCCAGCAGTGAAGTCAAGGGGCTCGGCTACACCTTC.

The V call is TRBV5-6, the J call TRBJ1-2; perhaps TRBD1 as D (6 bases). V shed 3 bases and J shed 5 bases, with 17 bases lying between them. The germline V gene encodes CDR1 SGHDT and CDR2 YYEEEE. This CDR3 region has 15 residues. The CDR3 DNA sequence: TGTGCCAGCAGCTCCCAACAACAGGGTTGGTATGGCTACACCTTC. Amino acids: CASSSQQQGWYGYTF.

This clone was detected a few times. The CDR3 region is CASSLRQNTGELFF. CDR3 bases: TGTGCCAGCAGCTTGAGACAGAACACCGGGGAGCTGTTTTTT. The V gene is TRBV5-4, the J gene TRBJ2-2; D remains ambiguous. In germline, CDR1 is SGHNT, CDR2 YYREEE (reference sequence). Between the trimmed V and J ends, which lost 1 base and 1 base, there was a span of 5 bases. CDR3 length: 14 amino acids.

CDR3 DNA sequence: TGCGCCAGCAGGGGCAAGGGGGCCTACGAGCAGTACTTC. This sequence encodes CASRGKGAYEQYF. This rearrangement joins TRBV5-1 to TRBJ2-7; D possibly corresponds to TRBD1 (6 bases). Germline V CDR1 and CDR2: SGHRS, YFSETQ. The CDR3 sequence is 13 residues long. Trimming took 5 bases from V and 2 from J, leaving 11 bases between them.

The table lists this clone with a few counts. V is TRBV7-9 and J is TRBJ1-1; 9 bases are shared with TRBD1. There are 15 residues in the CDR3. Germline CDR1 and CDR2: SEHNR and FQNEAQ (reference sequence). The V gene end was trimmed by 2 bases and the J gene end by 2 bases; junction bases not matched to a gene: 3. This CDR3 is CASSLPTGGNTEAFF. CDR3 in DNA: TGTGCCAGCAGCTTACCGACAGGGGGAAACACTGAAGCTTTCTTT.

Note on this clone: This specimen includes other DNA sequences encoding the same CDR3. V usage is TRBV5-1 and J usage is TRBJ2-3; 9 bases fit TRBD1. V shed 0 bases, J shed 1 base, and the junction held 0 bases outside the gene matches. Germline loops: CDR1 SGHRS, CDR2 YFSETQ. The CDR3 has 15 amino acids. The CDR3 spells CASSLGQGGTDTQYF. The CDR3 region has the DNA TGCGCCAGCAGCTTGGGACAGGGGGGCACAGATACGCAGTATTTT.

V usage is TRBV13 and J usage is TRBJ2-1, with TRBD2 identical over 11 bases. After removal of 8 bases from V and 7 bases from J, the junction contained 4 bases not matched to a gene. This CDR3 contains 13 residues. Germline V gene data show CDR1 as PRHDT and CDR2 as FYEKMQ (reference sequence). The DNA of the CDR3 is TGTGCCAGCCGACTAGCGGGAAAGAATGAGCAGTTCTTC. It encodes CASRLAGKNEQFF. The full variable domain, rest sourced from reference TRBV13 and TRBJ2-1, is AAGVIQSPRHLIKEKRETATLKCYPIPRHDTVYWYQQGPGQDPQFLISFYEKMQSDKGSIPDRFSAQQFSDYHSELNMSSLELGDSALYFCASRLAGKNEQFFGPGTRLTVL.

This clone was counted a few times. The chain combines TRBV5-4 with TRBJ2-1; TRBD2 matches 7 bases. V lost 3 bases, J lost 10 bases, and 4 bases stayed unmatched. Germline values: CDR1 SGHNT, CDR2 YYREEE (reference sequence). There are 12 residues in the CDR3. The CDR3 nucleotides are TGTGCCAGCAGCTGGGAGGGTCCCGAGCAGTTCTTC. It encodes CASSWEGPEQFF.

This rearrangement joins TRBV5-1 to TRBJ1-2; D call uncertain. CDR1 is SGHRS and CDR2 is YFSETQ in the germline V gene. V was trimmed by 0 bases and J by 8 bases, leaving 11 bases between them. This CDR3 has 13 residues. The CDR3 loop is CASSLGRGAGYTF. DNA of the CDR3: TGCGCCAGCAGCTTGGGCCGGGGAGCGGGCTACACCTTC. The variable domain in full, completed from reference TRBV5-1 and TRBJ1-2, reads KAGVTQTPRYLIKTRGQQVTLSCSPISGHRSVSWYQQTPGQGLQFLFEYFSETQRNKGNFPGRFSGRQFSNSRSEMNVSTLELGDSALYLCASSLGRGAGYTFGSGTRLTVV.